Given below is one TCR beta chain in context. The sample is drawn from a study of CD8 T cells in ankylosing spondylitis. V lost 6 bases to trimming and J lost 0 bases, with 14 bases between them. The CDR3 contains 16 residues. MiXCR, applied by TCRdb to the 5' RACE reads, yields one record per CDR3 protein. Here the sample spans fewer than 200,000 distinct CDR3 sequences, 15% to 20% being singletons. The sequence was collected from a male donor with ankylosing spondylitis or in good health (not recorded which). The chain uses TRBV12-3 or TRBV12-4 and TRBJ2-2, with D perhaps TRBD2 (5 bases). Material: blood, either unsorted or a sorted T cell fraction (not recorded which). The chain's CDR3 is CASRLTGGSNTGELFF. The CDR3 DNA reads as TGTGCCAGCAGACTGACTGGAGGCTCGAACACCGGGGAGCTGTTTTTT.